This T cell receptor (beta chain) appears in the sequencing data of a study of radiotherapy plus CTLA-4 blockade in lung cancer. This clone has a handful of counts. At one end, the junction sequence differs from germline, possibly due to a read error. The data were produced by immunoSEQ multiplex PCR, yet TCRdb's version contains in-frame clones alone and is incomplete. Found here are over 45,000 clones, 65% to 80% of them singletons; the top ten hold over 15%. Germline V gives CDR1 KGHSH, CDR2 LQKENI. The CDR3 consists of 16 residues. The clonotype was recovered from a human donor with non-small cell lung cancer who had a complete response to radiotherapy plus ipilimumab. This chain links TRBV18 with TRBJ1-1; D is perhaps TRBD1 (5 bases). The material was peripheral blood, obtained from a patient treated with radiotherapy plus ipilimumab. The CDR3 spells CASLPGSQGGNTEAFF. CDR3 coding DNA: TGTGCCAGCTTACCAGGGTCTCAGGGCGGTAACACTGAAGCTTTCTTT. Together with reference TRBV18 and TRBJ1-1, the CDR3 gives the full variable domain: NAGVMQNPRHLVRRRGQEARLRCSPMKGHSHVYWYRQLPEEGLKFMVYLQKENIIDESGMPKERFSAEFPKEGPSILRIQQVVRGDSAAYFCASLPGSQGGNTEAFFGQGTRLTVV.